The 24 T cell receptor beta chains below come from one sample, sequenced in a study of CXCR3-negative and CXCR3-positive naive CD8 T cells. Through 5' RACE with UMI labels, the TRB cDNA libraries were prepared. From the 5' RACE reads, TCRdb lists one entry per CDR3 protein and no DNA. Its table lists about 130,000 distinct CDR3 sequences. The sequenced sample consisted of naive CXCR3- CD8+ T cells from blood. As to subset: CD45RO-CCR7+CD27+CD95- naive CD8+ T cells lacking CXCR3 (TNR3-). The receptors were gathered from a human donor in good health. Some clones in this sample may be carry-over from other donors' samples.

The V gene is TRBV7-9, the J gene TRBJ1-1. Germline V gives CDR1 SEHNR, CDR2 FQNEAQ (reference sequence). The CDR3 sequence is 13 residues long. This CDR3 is CASSWGMNTEAFF.

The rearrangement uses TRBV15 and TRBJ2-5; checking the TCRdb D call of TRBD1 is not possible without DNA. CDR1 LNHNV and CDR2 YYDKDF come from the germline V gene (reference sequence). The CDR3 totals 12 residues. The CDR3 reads CATSSSTGPQYF.

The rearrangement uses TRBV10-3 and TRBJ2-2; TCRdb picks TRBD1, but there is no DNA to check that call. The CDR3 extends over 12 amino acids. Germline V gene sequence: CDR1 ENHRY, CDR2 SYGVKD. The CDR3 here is CAIKGQAGELFF.

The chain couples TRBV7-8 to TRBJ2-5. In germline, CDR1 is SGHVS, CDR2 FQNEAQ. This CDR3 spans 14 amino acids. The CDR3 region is CASSTSRYQETQYF.

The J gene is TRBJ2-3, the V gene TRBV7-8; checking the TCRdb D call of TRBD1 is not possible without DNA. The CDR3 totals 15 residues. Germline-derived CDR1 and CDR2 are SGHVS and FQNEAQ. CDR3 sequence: CASSLVGAATDTQYF.

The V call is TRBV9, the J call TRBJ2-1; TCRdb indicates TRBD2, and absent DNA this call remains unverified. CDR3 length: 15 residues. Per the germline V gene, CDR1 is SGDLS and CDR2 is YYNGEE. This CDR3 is CASSVFSGGANEQFF.

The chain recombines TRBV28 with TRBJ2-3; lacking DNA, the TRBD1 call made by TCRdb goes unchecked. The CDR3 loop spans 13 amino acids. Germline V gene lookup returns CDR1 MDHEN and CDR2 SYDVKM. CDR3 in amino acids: CASGVAGVDTQYF.

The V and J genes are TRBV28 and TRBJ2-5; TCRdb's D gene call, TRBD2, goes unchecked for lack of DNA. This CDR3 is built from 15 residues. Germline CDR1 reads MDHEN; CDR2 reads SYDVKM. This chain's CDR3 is CASSPELVGQETQYF.

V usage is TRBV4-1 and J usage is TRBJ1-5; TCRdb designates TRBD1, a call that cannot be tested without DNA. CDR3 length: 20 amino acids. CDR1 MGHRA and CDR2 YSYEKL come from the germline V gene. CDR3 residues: CASSQDLGLGIGGGNQPQHF.

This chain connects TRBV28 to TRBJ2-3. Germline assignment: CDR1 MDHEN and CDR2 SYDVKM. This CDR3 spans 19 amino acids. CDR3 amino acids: CASSPRTSWTTDLKDTQYF.

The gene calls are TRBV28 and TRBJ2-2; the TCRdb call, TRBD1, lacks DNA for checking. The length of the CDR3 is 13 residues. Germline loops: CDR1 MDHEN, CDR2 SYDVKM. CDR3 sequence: CASSYRGAGELFF.

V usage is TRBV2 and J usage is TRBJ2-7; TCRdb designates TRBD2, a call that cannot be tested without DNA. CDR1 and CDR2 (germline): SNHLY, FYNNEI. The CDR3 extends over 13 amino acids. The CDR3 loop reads CASSASVYYEQYF.

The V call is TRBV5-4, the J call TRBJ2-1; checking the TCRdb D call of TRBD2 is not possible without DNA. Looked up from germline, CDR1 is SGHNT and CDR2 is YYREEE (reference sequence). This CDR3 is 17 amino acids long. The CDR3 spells CASTVNPGLAGYNEQFF.

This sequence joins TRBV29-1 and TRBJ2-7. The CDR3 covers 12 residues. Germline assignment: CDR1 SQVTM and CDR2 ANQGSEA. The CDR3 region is CSVLGSSYEQYF.

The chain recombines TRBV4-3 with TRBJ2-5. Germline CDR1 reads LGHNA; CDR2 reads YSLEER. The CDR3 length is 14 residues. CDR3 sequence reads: CASSQVLGAETQYF.

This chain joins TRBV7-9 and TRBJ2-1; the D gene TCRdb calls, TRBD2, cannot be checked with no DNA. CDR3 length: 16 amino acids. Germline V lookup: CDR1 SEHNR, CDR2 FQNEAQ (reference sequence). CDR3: CASSLVAAVSYNEQFF.

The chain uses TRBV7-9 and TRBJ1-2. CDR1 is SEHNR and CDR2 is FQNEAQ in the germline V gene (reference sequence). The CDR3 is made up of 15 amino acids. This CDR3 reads CASSLEGRSSYGYTF.

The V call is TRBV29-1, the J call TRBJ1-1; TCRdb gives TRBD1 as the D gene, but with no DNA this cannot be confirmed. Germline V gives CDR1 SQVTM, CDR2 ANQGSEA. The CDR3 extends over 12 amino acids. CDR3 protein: CSVGHSNTEAFF.

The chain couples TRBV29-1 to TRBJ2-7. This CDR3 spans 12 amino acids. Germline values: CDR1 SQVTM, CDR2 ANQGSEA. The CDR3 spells CSVHDQDYEQYF.

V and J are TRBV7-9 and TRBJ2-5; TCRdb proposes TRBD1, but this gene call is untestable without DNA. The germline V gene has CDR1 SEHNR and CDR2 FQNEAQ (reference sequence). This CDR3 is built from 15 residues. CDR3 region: CASSLGGGEQETQYF.

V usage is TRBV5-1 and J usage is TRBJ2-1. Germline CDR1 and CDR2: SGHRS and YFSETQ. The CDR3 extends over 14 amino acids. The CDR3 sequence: CASSLVARHNEQFF.

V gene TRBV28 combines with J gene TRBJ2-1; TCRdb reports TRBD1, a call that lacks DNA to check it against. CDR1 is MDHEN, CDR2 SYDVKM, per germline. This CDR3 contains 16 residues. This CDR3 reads CASSLPPRGTYNEQFF.

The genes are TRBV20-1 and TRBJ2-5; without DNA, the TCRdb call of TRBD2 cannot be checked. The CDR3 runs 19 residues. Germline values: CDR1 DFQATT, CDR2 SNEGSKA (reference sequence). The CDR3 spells CSARPSTSGRGFRRETQYF.

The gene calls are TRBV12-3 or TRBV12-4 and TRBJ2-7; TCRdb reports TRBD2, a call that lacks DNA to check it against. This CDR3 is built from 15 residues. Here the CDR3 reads CASSSTTSGNNEQYF.